This T cell receptor (beta chain) stems from a study of response to subunit inactivated influenza vaccine. Via MiXCR, TCRdb re-called the RT-PCR reads, giving one row per CDR3 protein. This sample carries 500,000 to 550,000 distinct CDR3 sequences, roughly 25% of them seen once, and the ten largest clones take approximately 3%. With 4 bases removed from V and 9 bases from J, the gap between germline ends came to 10 bases. Germline V lookup: CDR1 MRHNA, CDR2 SNTAGT. The CDR3 spans 12 residues. This clonotype was found a few times. This same sample was also part of a study on T cells expressing NK-cell markers. According to that study: With UMIs, 5'RACE template switching was used to make TCR beta cDNA.

The sample consisted of CD4+ T cells sorted from PBMCs, taken 11 to 12 days after vaccination. This rearrangement joins TRBV6-4 to TRBJ2-1; D remains unclear. This clonotype originated in a man in his forties or fifties who received an inactivated influenza vaccine. The CDR3: CASSVGFGEQFF. The CDR3 nucleotides are TGTGCCAGCAGTGTTGGGTTCGGTGAGCAGTTCTTC.